These 13 T cell receptor beta chains were all obtained from the same sample, sequenced in a study of preoperative IRX-2 immunotherapy in early breast cancer. As for treatment: preoperative locoregional IRX-2 cytokine immunotherapy. Only in-frame clones appear in the TCRdb table, and some are missing; sequencing was by immunoSEQ multiplex PCR. Here the sample spans around 5,600 clones, approximately 71% being singletons. The specimen comprised tumor tissue, sampled before IRX-2 immunotherapy. Receptor source: a human donor with breast cancer.

The gene calls are TRBV29-1 and TRBJ2-5; D is unclear. Germline V gives CDR1 SQVTM, CDR2 ANQGSEA. There are 14 residues in the CDR3. V gave up 0 bases and J gave up 5 bases, with 13 bases separating them. The DNA for the CDR3 is TGCAGCGTTGAAGATCGAGTCCGGACGGAGACCCAGTACTTC. Translated, it gives CSVEDRVRTETQYF. Filled out from reference TRBV29-1 and TRBJ2-5, the complete variable domain reads SAVISQKPSRDICQRGTSLTIQCQVDSQVTMMFWYRQQPGQSLTLIATANQGSEATYESGFVIDKFPISRPNLTFSTLTVSNMSPEDSSIYLCSVEDRVRTETQYFGPGTRLLVL.

This clone was recorded only once. This chain uses TRBV10-3 with TRBJ1-1; TRBD1 might be the D (5 bases). The germline gives CDR1 ENHRY, CDR2 SYGVKD. V was cut by 0 bases and J by 11 bases, with 16 bases left in between. This CDR3 has 14 amino acids. CDR3 bases: TGTGCCATCAGTGAGTCAACAGGCGATCGGGAGGCTTTCTTT. Residues: CAISESTGDREAFF.

This chain joins TRBV6-8 and TRBJ2-2; D gene ambiguous. V lost 0 bases and J lost 6, with 17 bases in between. The length of the CDR3 is 17 residues. CDR1 and CDR2 (germline): MNHGY, SAAAGT. The CDR3 reads CASSYSRKTQHAGELFF. The CDR3, as DNA: TGTGCCAGCAGTTACTCCCGCAAAACCCAACATGCCGGGGAGCTGTTTTTT.

The chain is built from TRBV29-1 and TRBJ1-3; D is ambiguous. Trimming removed 1 base at V and 0 bases at J, with 13 bases between. The germline V gene has CDR1 SQVTM and CDR2 ANQGSEA. The CDR3 sequence is 16 residues long. The CDR3 nucleotides read TGCAGCGTTGAAGTTTTTGGGGTCTACTCTGGAAACACCATATATTTT. Protein sequence: CSVEVFGVYSGNTIYF.

The rearrangement links TRBV6-8 to TRBJ2-7; perhaps TRBD2 as D (5 bases). This CDR3 comprises 15 residues. Trimming shortened V by 6 bases and J by 3 bases, and 18 bases separated the two germline ends. From germline, CDR1 is MNHGY and CDR2 SAAAGT. CDR3 DNA sequence: TGTGCCAGCAGACCCGGGTATGAGCGGAGCTACGAGCAGTACTTC. Its translation: CASRPGYERSYEQYF.

This chain links TRBV11-3 with TRBJ2-1; 9 positions agree with TRBD2. The ends lost 5 bases at V and 0 bases at J; junction bases unmatched: 2. Germline V CDR1 and CDR2: SGHNT, YENEEA. The CDR3 extends over 15 amino acids. In nucleotides, the CDR3 is TGTGCCAGCAGCATTAGCGGGAGCTCCTACAATGAGCAGTTCTTC. It translates to CASSISGSSYNEQFF.

This clone qualifies as medium-sized. The V and J genes are TRBV6-8 and TRBJ1-3, with D perhaps TRBD1 (5 bases). CDR3 length: 15 residues. Trimming shortened V by 5 bases and J by 2 bases, and 13 bases separated the two germline ends. Germline V lookup: CDR1 MNHGY, CDR2 SAAAGT. CDR3 nucleotides: TGTGCCAGCAGTAGACAGTCCGGGGCTGGAAACACCATATATTTT. Translated: CASSRQSGAGNTIYF.

The gene calls are TRBV28 and TRBJ2-5, with D perhaps TRBD2 (6 bases). Per germline, CDR1 MDHEN and CDR2 SYDVKM. There are 15 residues in the CDR3. With 9 bases removed from V and 4 bases from J, the gap between germline ends came to 21 bases. CDR3 nucleotides: TGTGCCAGTTCAGTTTCCCGGGGGTGGCGAGAGACCCAGTACTTC. This gives the protein CASSVSRGWRETQYF. Looking up the rest from reference TRBV28 and TRBJ2-5 gives the full variable domain: DVKVTQSSRYLVKRTGEKVFLECVQDMDHENMFWYRQDPGLGLRLIYFSYDVKMKEKGDIPEGYSVSREKKERFSLILESASTNQTSMYLCASSVSRGWRETQYFGPGTRLLVL.

The chain links TRBV29-1 to TRBJ1-3; TRBD1 is a possible D gene (6 bases). The germline V and J ends were trimmed by 2 bases and 1 base, with 15 bases remaining between them. Germline CDR1 is SQVTM and CDR2 is ANQGSEA. The CDR3 has 16 amino acids. The CDR3 DNA sequence: TGCAGCGTTGAAAAGACAGGTCTGTTATCTGGAAACACCATATATTTT. This encodes CSVEKTGLLSGNTIYF.

The chain couples TRBV7-1 to TRBJ1-1, with a weak D call TRBD1 (5 bases). TRBV7-1 is annotated as an ORF whose role is uncertain. This CDR3 has 13 residues. Deletions cut 4 bases from V and 9 bases from J, with 15 bases between. CDR3 sequence (DNA): TGTGCCAGCAGCTATTCTCAGGGAGGGAAAGCTTTCTTT. This codes for CASSYSQGGKAFF.

This chain connects TRBV1 to TRBJ2-3; the table's D call TRBD2 went unverified against the DNA. TRBV1 is reported as a pseudogene. The CDR3 spans 18 residues. The CDR3 region is CASSHQPLASGSTDTQYF. The CDR3 DNA reads TGCGCCAGCAGCCACCAGCCGCTGGCTAGCGGAAGCACAGATACGCAGTATTTT.

This clone was observed a few times. The rearrangement uses TRBV5-1 and TRBJ2-3; the D gene could be TRBD1 or TRBD2 (5 bases each). The CDR3 consists of 15 residues. The V and J ends lost 7 bases and 0 bases respectively, with 15 bases between them. The germline V gene has CDR1 SGHRS and CDR2 YFSETQ. DNA for the CDR3: TGCGCCAGCGGCTACGGGGACCCTAGCACAGATACGCAGTATTTT. It codes for CASGYGDPSTDTQYF.

The V gene is TRBV12-5, the J gene TRBJ2-3, with TRBD2 identical over 8 bases. J was trimmed by 4 bases and V by 8 bases; bases with no gene match: 8. Germline V gene data show CDR1 as LGHNT and CDR2 as FRNRAP. The CDR3 loop spans 14 amino acids. CDR3 protein: CASTRGLVADTQYF. CDR3 sequence (DNA): TGTGCTAGTACCAGGGGACTAGTGGCAGATACGCAGTATTTT.